This TCR beta chain was profiled in a study of cytotoxic CD8 clonotypes in ibrutinib-treated CLL. The study, taken as a whole, reports: Clonality, elevated at ibrutinib response, dropped back toward baseline at progression.

There are a few counts of this clone. The antigen remains unidentified. Repertoires were generated with immunoSEQ multiplex PCR, while TCRdb's copy carries only in-frame clones and drops some. This sample has some 46,000 clones, with 60% to 75% found just once. V gave up 4 bases and J gave up 6 bases; unmatched junction bases: 3. Germline CDR1 is MNHEY and CDR2 is SVGAGI. The CDR3 is made up of 14 amino acids. The chain combines TRBV6-5 with TRBJ2-1; 10 bases agree with TRBD1. Sequences were derived from PBMCs, sampled after 12 months of ibrutinib treatment. The sequence came from a human donor with chronic lymphocytic leukemia. The CDR3 spells CASSSGQGGNEQFF. The CDR3 bases are TGTGCCAGCAGTTCAGGACAGGGGGGCAATGAGCAGTTCTTC.